These T cell receptor beta chains were read from a single sample in a study of T cells in Graves' hyperthyroidism and ophthalmopathy. A single record per CDR3 protein comes from TCRdb applying MiXCR to the multiplex PCR reads. The top ten hold around a tenth of the sample, which has around 350,000 distinct CDR3 sequences, approximately 13% seen once. The sequencing sample was made of blood. These TCRs come from a woman aged 18-29 years with Graves' hyperthyroidism. The CDR3 runs from the conserved cysteine through the conserved F or W. The D gene is left open where the match is weak. Clone size is shown for a subset of rows, as once, few, many or a class of expanded clone.

TRBV27,TRBD1,many,TRBJ1-6,TGTGCCAGCAAACAGGGACAGGTCATCGGCTCACCCCTCCACTTT,CASKQGQVIGSPLHF
TRBV12-3/TRBV12-4,TRBD1,many,TRBJ2-7,TGTGCCAGCAGAAGGGACAGTCCCTACGAGCAGTACTTC,CASRRDSPYEQYF
TRBV4-1,.,.,TRBJ1-2,TGCGCCAGCAGCCAAGGAAGCGCCGGCTACACCTTC,CASSQGSAGYTF
TRBV12-3/TRBV12-4,TRBD2,many,TRBJ2-3,TGTGCCAGCAGCCAGACTAGCGGAGGACCGGGGGGCACAGATACGCAGTATTTT,CASSQTSGGPGGTDTQYF
TRBV12-3/TRBV12-4,.,few,TRBJ1-3,TGTGCCAGCAGTTACCCCTCTTCTGGAAACACCATATATTTT,CASSYPSSGNTIYF
TRBV15,.,many,TRBJ2-1,TGTGCCACCAGCAGATTACCTGGGGGTGAGCAGTTCTTC,CATSRLPGGEQFF
TRBV11-2,TRBD1,many,TRBJ1-6,TGTGCCAGCAGCTCCGGACAGGGGATCTATAATTCACCCCTCCACTTT,CASSSGQGIYNSPLHF
TRBV7-9,.,many,TRBJ1-1,TGTGCCAGCAGCTTAGAAGGCTTTGAAGCTTTCTTT,CASSLEGFEAFF
TRBV9,TRBD2,many,TRBJ2-1,TGTGCCAGCAGCGTTATAGCGGGAGGGAACAATGAGCAGTTCTTC,CASSVIAGGNNEQFF
TRBV6-2/TRBV6-3,.,many,TRBJ2-2,TGTGCCAGCAATCTCCTCCCCGGGGAGCTGTTTTTT,CASNLLPGELFF
TRBV10-3,.,many,TRBJ2-1,TGTGCCATCAAGGCGGGTAGCAACAATGAGCAGTTCTTC,CAIKAGSNNEQFF
TRBV7-9,TRBD2,few,TRBJ2-4,TGTGCCAGCAGCCAGACTAGCGCGGGCATTCAGTACTTC,CASSQTSAGIQYF
TRBV2,TRBD1,many,TRBJ1-2,TGTGCCAGGACCCCGGGACAGGGGGCTGGCTACACCTTC,CARTPGQGAGYTF
TRBV28,TRBD1,few,TRBJ1-6,TGTGCCACCTCCCCGGGACAGGGCTTTGGTTCACCCCTCCACTTT,CATSPGQGFGSPLHF
TRBV19,.,.,TRBJ2-7,TGTGCCAGTAGCAGGGTAGGGGAGGCGGGATCGTACGAGCAGTACTTC,CASSRVGEAGSYEQYF
TRBV20-1,TRBD2,.,TRBJ2-3,TGCAGTGCTAGAGATAGTAGCGGGAGGGCAGGAGATACGCAGTATTTT,CSARDSSGRAGDTQYF
TRBV5-1,TRBD1,few,TRBJ2-7,TGCGCCAGCAGCGGGGGGACAGGGGGCTACGAGCAGTACTTC,CASSGGTGGYEQYF
TRBV20-1,.,many,TRBJ1-6,TGCAGTGCTAGAGTGTCGTTGACAGTGGGTTCACCCCTCCACTTT,CSARVSLTVGSPLHF
TRBV5-6,.,.,TRBJ1-6,TGTGCCAGCAGCTTGTTAGGTTCACCCCTCCACTTT,CASSLLGSPLHF
TRBV7-3,.,.,TRBJ1-2,TGTGCCAGCAGCTTAGGAACTAGCGGGGGGGCTAACTATGGCTACACCTTC,CASSLGTSGGANYGYTF
TRBV28,.,.,TRBJ2-7,TGTGCCACCAGGGTCGGGTCCTACGAGCAGTACTTC,CATRVGSYEQYF
TRBV7-9,.,many,TRBJ2-3,TGTGCCAGCAGCTCCTCGTCGATTCTCGATACGCAGTATTTT,CASSSSSILDTQYF
TRBV2,TRBD1,many,TRBJ2-7,TGTGCCAGCAGAGGGACAGTCTCCTACGAGCAGTACTTC,CASRGTVSYEQYF
TRBV18,.,many,TRBJ2-5,TGTGCCAGCTCACCAACCGGGCCGGTGGAGACCCAGTACTTC,CASSPTGPVETQYF
TRBV15,.,many,TRBJ1-2,TGTGCCACCAGCCCCGCCGGGCCTAACTATGGCTACACCTTC,CATSPAGPNYGYTF
TRBV7-3,TRBD1,many,TRBJ1-2,TGTGCCAGCAGCTTATTCCGGGACAGTAACTATGGCTACACCTTC,CASSLFRDSNYGYTF
TRBV7-3,.,few,TRBJ1-2,TGTGCCAGCAGCTTAACACCAGGGCCGGTTGATGGCTACACCTTC,CASSLTPGPVDGYTF
TRBV6-2/TRBV6-3,.,many,TRBJ1-5,TGTGCCAGCAGTAGCAGGGGCCCCCATCAGCCCCAGCATTTT,CASSSRGPHQPQHF
TRBV18,TRBD2,.,TRBJ2-1,TGTGCCAGCTCACCATCCACTAGCGGGAGTAGTGCCTACAATGAGCAGTTCTTC,CASSPSTSGSSAYNEQFF
TRBV12-3/TRBV12-4,.,many,TRBJ1-2,TGTGCCAGCAGTTTAGTGGGGGTTGGCTATGGCTACACCTTC,CASSLVGVGYGYTF
TRBV27,.,many,TRBJ2-7,TGTGCCAGCAGTTCAACATATCGGACCCGAAGTCGAATGTACGAGCAGTACTTC,CASSSTYRTRSRMYEQYF
TRBV7-3,.,many,TRBJ2-1,TGTGCCAGCAGCTTAGCGGAGTACAATGAGCAGTTCTTC,CASSLAEYNEQFF
TRBV7-3,TRBD2,many,TRBJ2-1,TGTGCCAGCAGCCCTCGACTAGCGGGGGGGATGGGGGAGCAGTTCTTC,CASSPRLAGGMGEQFF
TRBV7-9,TRBD1,many,TRBJ2-5,TGTGCCAGCAGCTTAGCGGAGAGGACAGGCCAAGAGACCCAGTACTTC,CASSLAERTGQETQYF
TRBV18,TRBD1,many,TRBJ1-1,TGTGCCAGCTCACCGGGGGACAGGGGGCCTGAAGCTTTCTTT,CASSPGDRGPEAFF
TRBV7-2,TRBD2,many,TRBJ2-2,TGTGCCAGCAGCGTAAGAATCTACACCCAACTAGCGGGAGGAAGGACCGGGGAGCTGTTTTTT,CASSVRIYTQLAGGRTGELFF
TRBV12-3/TRBV12-4,.,few,TRBJ2-4,TGTGCCAGCAGTTCCTATGGAGGGCGAGGGAACATTCAGTACTTC,CASSSYGGRGNIQYF
TRBV7-3,.,few,TRBJ2-7,TGTGCCAGCAGCTTAACTTCCCAGGGGATATACGAGCAGTACTTC,CASSLTSQGIYEQYF
TRBV6-1,.,many,TRBJ2-3,TGTGCCAGCAGTCTACAGAGCCCGGTTAACACAGATACGCAGTATTTT,CASSLQSPVNTDTQYF
TRBV2,.,many,TRBJ2-2,TGTGCCAGCAGTGAGGACGGGGTGGTCACCGGGGAGCTGTTTTTT,CASSEDGVVTGELFF
TRBV7-3,TRBD2,many,TRBJ2-3,TGTGCCAGCAGCTCGCGGGGGGCCCCCACAGATACGCAGTATTTT,CASSSRGAPTDTQYF
TRBV28,.,many,TRBJ1-3,TGTGCCAGCGCCGCTCCGGACCCGTACGGGGTGACAGGAACTGGAAACACCATATATTTT,CASAAPDPYGVTGTGNTIYF
TRBV27,.,.,TRBJ2-4,TGTGCCAGCAGTCCGCGTCAGGGGGGGATCAAAAACATTCAGTACTTC,CASSPRQGGIKNIQYF